These T cell receptor beta chains were read from a single sample in a study of blood T cell repertoires in COVID-19. Sequencing used immunoSEQ multiplex PCR; TCRdb keeps in-frame clones, though not all of them. This table holds approximately 220,000 clones, about 86% found once. Sequencing was done on a sample of peripheral blood. These receptors came from a woman between 45 and 60 years old with acute or convalescent COVID-19. Each CDR3 is given with its conserved first and last residue. A D gene is named only where the DNA matches it firmly. Part of the rows lack a size; the others show once, few, many or a class for expanded clones.

CDR3aa,CDR3nt,d_gene,j_gene,abundance,v_gene,len
CASRGGQISNQPQHF,TGTGCCAGCAGAGGAGGACAGATTAGCAATCAGCCCCAGCATTTT,-,TRBJ1-5,-,TRBV2,15
CASSEGRTLAKNIQYF,TGTGCCAGCAGTGAGGGCAGAACCCTAGCCAAAAACATTCAGTACTTC,-,TRBJ2-4,-,TRBV2,16
CASSELGQGTYEQYF,TGTGCCAGCAGTGAACTAGGACAGGGAACCTACGAGCAGTACTTC,TRBD1,TRBJ2-7,-,TRBV25-1,15
CASSRSGAFTDTQYF,TGTGCCAGCTCACGTAGCGGGGCTTTCACAGATACGCAGTATTTT,TRBD2,TRBJ2-3,-,TRBV7-3,15
CASSTFFTDRGLDYGYTF,TGTGCCAGCAGTACTTTCTTTACGGACAGGGGGCTAGACTATGGCTACACCTTC,TRBD1,TRBJ1-2,few,TRBV6-2/TRBV6-3,18
CASSPYSISYGYTF,TGTGCCAGCAGCCCCTACAGCATTTCCTATGGCTACACCTTC,-,TRBJ1-2,-,TRBV5-4,14
CASTPGRGNVVQPQHF,TGTGCCAGTACTCCCGGGAGGGGGAATGTAGTACAGCCCCAGCATTTT,-,TRBJ1-5,-,TRBV19,16
CASSPRTGGTGELFF,TGCGCCAGCAGCCCCCGCACAGGCGGTACCGGGGAGCTGTTTTTT,-,TRBJ2-2,-,TRBV4-3,15
CASALPGGNQPQHF,TGTGCCAGCGCCCTCCCGGGGGGCAATCAGCCCCAGCATTTT,-,TRBJ1-5,-,TRBV7-8,14
CASSQVTGGYEQFF,TGCGCCAGCAGCCAAGTGACAGGGGGCTATGAGCAGTTCTTC,TRBD1,TRBJ2-1,-,TRBV4-3,14
CASREGQVLNEKLFF,TGTGCCAGTAGGGAGGGGCAGGTCCTCAATGAAAAACTGTTTTTT,-,TRBJ1-4,few,TRBV19,15
CASSSRRSETGAGNTIYF,TGTGCCAGCTCATCTCGAAGGAGTGAGACAGGGGCTGGAAACACCATATATTTT,TRBD1,TRBJ1-3,-,TRBV18,18
CASSRELAGGSWFF,TGTGCCAGCAGCCGAGAACTAGCGGGAGGTTCGTGGTTCTTC,TRBD2,TRBJ2-1,-,TRBV14,14
CASSSSVQGEAFF,TGTGCCAGCAGTTCCTCGGTGCAGGGTGAAGCTTTCTTT,-,TRBJ1-1,-,TRBV6-6,13